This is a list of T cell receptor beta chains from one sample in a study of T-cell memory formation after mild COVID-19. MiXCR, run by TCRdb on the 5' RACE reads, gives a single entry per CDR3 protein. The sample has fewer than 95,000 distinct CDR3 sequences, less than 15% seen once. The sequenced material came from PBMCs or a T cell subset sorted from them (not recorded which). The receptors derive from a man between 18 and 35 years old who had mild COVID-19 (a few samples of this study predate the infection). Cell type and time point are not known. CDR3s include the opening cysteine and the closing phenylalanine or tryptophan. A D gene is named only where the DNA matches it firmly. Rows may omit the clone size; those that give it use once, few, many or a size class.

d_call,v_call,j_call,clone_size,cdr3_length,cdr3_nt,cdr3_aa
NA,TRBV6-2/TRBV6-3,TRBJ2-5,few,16,TGTGCCAGCAGTTCGGGTTGGGACCCAAGCCAAGAGACCCAGTACTTC,CASSSGWDPSQETQYF
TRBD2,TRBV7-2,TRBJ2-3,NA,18,TGTGCCAGCAGCCTACTTCGACTAGCGGGGGAACGCACAGATACGCAGTATTTT,CASSLLRLAGERTDTQYF
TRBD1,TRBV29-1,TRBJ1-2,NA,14,TGCAGCGTAGACTACAGGGGACTAAACTATGGCTACACCTTC,CSVDYRGLNYGYTF
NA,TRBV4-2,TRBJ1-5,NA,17,TGTGCCTGCAGCCATGGGCCAGAAAGGGGACCTTATCAGCCCCAGCATTTT,CACSHGPERGPYQPQHF
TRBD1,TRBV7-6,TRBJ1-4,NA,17,TGTGCCAGCAGCTTATCACGACCGACAGGGCCGAATGAAAAACTGTTTTTT,CASSLSRPTGPNEKLFF
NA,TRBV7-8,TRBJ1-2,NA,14,TGTGCCAGCGGTAAAGGGGTACCTAACTATGGCTACACCTTC,CASGKGVPNYGYTF
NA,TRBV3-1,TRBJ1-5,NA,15,TGTGCCAGCAGCCAAGAAGACAGTTTGGGTCAGCCCCAGCATTTT,CASSQEDSLGQPQHF
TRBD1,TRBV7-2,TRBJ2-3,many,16,TGTGCCAGCAGCTTAAACCCGGGACAGGGCACAGATACGCAGTATTTT,CASSLNPGQGTDTQYF
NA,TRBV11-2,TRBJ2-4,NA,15,TGTGCCAGCAGCCCCCTACAGGGACCCAAAAACATTCAGTACTTC,CASSPLQGPKNIQYF
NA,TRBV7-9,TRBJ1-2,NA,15,TGTGCCAGCAGCTTAGCGGGGGGCTCTAACTATGGCTACACCTTC,CASSLAGGSNYGYTF
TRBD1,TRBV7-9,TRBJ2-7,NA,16,TGTGCCAGCAGCTTAGTCCCGGGACAGGGGGCTTACGAGCAGTACTTC,CASSLVPGQGAYEQYF
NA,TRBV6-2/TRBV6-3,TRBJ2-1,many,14,TGTGCCAGCAGTTGGGGACGGGGTGTCAATGAGCAGTTCTTC,CASSWGRGVNEQFF
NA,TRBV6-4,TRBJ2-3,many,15,TGTGCCAGCAGTGAAGAGGGATCTAGCACAGATACGCAGTATTTT,CASSEEGSSTDTQYF
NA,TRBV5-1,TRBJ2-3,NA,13,TGCGCCAGCAGCCATACCAGGCGGGATACGCAGTATTTT,CASSHTRRDTQYF
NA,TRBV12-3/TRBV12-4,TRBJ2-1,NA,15,TGTGCCAGCAGTTTAGGCGGGGCCTCCTACAATGAGCAGTTCTTC,CASSLGGASYNEQFF
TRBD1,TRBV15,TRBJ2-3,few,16,TGTGCCACCAGCAGAGTTTGGACAGGGATGGCAGATACGCAGTATTTT,CATSRVWTGMADTQYF
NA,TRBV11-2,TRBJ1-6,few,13,TGTGCCAGCCTGTACGGGACGGGCTCACCCCTCCACTTT,CASLYGTGSPLHF
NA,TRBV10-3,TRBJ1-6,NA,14,TGTGCCATCAGTGACGGGCAGGAAAATTCACCCCTCCACTTT,CAISDGQENSPLHF
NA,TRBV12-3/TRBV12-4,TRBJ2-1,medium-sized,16,TGTGCCAGCAGTCCCCCCAGGGCTAGCCCTAACAATGAGCAGTTCTTC,CASSPPRASPNNEQFF
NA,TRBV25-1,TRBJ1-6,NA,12,TGTGCCAGCAGTCTGGTTAATTCACCCCTCCACTTT,CASSLVNSPLHF
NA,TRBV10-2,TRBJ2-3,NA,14,TGCGCCAGCGTCGGACAGATGAGGACAGATACGCAGTATTTT,CASVGQMRTDTQYF
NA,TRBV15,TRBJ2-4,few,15,TGTGCCACCAGCAGGGCTCGGGGCGCCCGAGACATTCAGTACTTC,CATSRARGARDIQYF
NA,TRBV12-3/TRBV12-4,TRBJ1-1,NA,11,TGTGCCAGCAAGGGGAGCACTGAAGCTTTCTTT,CASKGSTEAFF
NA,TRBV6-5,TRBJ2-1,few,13,TGTGCCAGCAGTTACCAGGAGGCGAATGAGCAGTTCTTC,CASSYQEANEQFF
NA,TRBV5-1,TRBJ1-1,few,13,TGCGCCAGCAGCTTGAGGCAGAACACTGAAGCTTTCTTT,CASSLRQNTEAFF
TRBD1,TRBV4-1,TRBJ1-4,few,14,TGCGCCAGCAGCCTACAGGGGGCAGAAGAAAAACTGTTTTTT,CASSLQGAEEKLFF
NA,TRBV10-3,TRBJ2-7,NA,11,TGTGCCATCAGTGAAGCCTACGAGCAGTACTTC,CAISEAYEQYF
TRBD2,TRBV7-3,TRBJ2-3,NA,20,TGTGCCAGCAGCTTAATCCCGACTAGCGGGGCCCCTTCTAGCACAGATACGCAGTATTTT,CASSLIPTSGAPSSTDTQYF
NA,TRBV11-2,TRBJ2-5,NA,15,TGTGCCAGCAGCTCCAGACTCGATTGGAGAGAGACCCAGTACTTC,CASSSRLDWRETQYF
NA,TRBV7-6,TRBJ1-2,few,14,TGTGCCAGCAGCTTAGGGGCAGGGGAAGATGGCTACACCTTC,CASSLGAGEDGYTF
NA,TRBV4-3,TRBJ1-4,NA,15,TGCGCCAGCAGCCAGGGTCCCGGTTGGGGCGAAAAACTGTTTTTT,CASSQGPGWGEKLFF
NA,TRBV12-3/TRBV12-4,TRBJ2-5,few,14,TGTGCCAGCAGTTCTTACAGGGATCAAGAGACCCAGTACTTC,CASSSYRDQETQYF
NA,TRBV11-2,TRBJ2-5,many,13,TGTGCCAGCAGCACCGGACAGCAAGAGACCCAGTACTTC,CASSTGQQETQYF
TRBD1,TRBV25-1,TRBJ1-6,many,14,TGTGCCAGCAGTGGACAGGGGGATAATTCACCCCTCCACTTT,CASSGQGDNSPLHF
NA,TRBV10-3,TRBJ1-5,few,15,TGTGCCATCAGTGACCAGGAGCTTAGCAATCAGCCCCAGCATTTT,CAISDQELSNQPQHF
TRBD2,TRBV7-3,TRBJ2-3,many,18,TGTGCCAGCAGCTTAACACCGACTAGCGGGGGAAGGTTGGATACGCAGTATTTT,CASSLTPTSGGRLDTQYF